Listed below are T cell receptor beta chains from one sample, sequenced in a study of blood T cells in healthy people across ages. MiXCR, applied by TCRdb to the 5' RACE reads, yields one record per CDR3 protein. Of approximately 730,000 distinct CDR3 sequences listed, roughly two fifths are singletons. The sequenced sample was blood. The receptor set was obtained from a woman in her sixties in good health. CDR3s include the opening cysteine and the closing phenylalanine or tryptophan. A D gene is named only where the DNA matches it firmly. A row's size may be missing; if present it is once, few, many or a size class.

CDR3,DNA,size,D,V,J
CSARSGTPGNEQFF,TGCAGTGCGAGATCCGGGACCCCGGGGAATGAGCAGTTCTTC,few,.,TRBV20-1,TRBJ2-1
CASSLGVTGQPQHF,TGTGCCAGCAGTTTAGGGGTAACAGGTCAGCCCCAGCATTTT,.,.,TRBV12-3/TRBV12-4,TRBJ1-5
CASSLITSTGGRNTEAFF,TGTGCCAGCAGTTTAATTACGTCCACAGGGGGTAGGAACACTGAAGCTTTCTTT,.,TRBD1,TRBV27,TRBJ1-1
CASRRTSGDTQYF,TGTGCCAGCAGAAGGACTAGCGGAGATACGCAGTATTTT,few,TRBD2,TRBV12-3/TRBV12-4,TRBJ2-3
CASSFGVGSYEQYF,TGCGCCAGTTCATTCGGGGTAGGGTCCTACGAGCAGTACTTC,.,.,TRBV27,TRBJ2-7
CAWSGGTSRAQYF,TGTGCCTGGAGTGGAGGGACCTCCAGGGCCCAGTACTTC,.,.,TRBV30,TRBJ2-5
CASSLSVQGFSYNEQYF,TGTGCCAGCAGCTTGTCGGTTCAGGGCTTCTCCTACAATGAGCAGTACTTC,.,.,TRBV5-6,TRBJ2-7
CASSFGVPPDTQYF,TGTGCCAGCAGCTTCGGGGTTCCTCCAGATACGCAGTATTTT,.,.,TRBV7-2,TRBJ2-3
CAGSRQGLQANEQFF,TGTGCCGGCAGCAGACAGGGACTTCAGGCCAATGAGCAGTTCTTC,.,.,TRBV9,TRBJ2-1
CASGRGTAIKTQYF,TGTGCCAGCGGACGAGGGACAGCCATAAAGACCCAGTACTTC,.,TRBD1,TRBV27,TRBJ2-5
CASSLVQLQDTQYF,TGTGCCAGCAGTTTAGTACAGCTTCAAGATACGCAGTATTTT,.,.,TRBV12-3/TRBV12-4,TRBJ2-3
CASSLSVNTEAFF,TGTGCCAGCAGCTTATCTGTGAACACTGAAGCTTTCTTT,many,.,TRBV7-3,TRBJ1-1
CASSPGTGYIQYF,TGCGCCAGCAGCCCAGGTACAGGGTACATTCAGTACTTC,.,.,TRBV5-1,TRBJ2-4
CASSRRTGGDTQYF,TGTGCCAGCAGCCGCAGGACCGGTGGAGATACGCAGTATTTT,few,.,TRBV7-3,TRBJ2-3
CAIEGLGYGYTF,TGTGCCATCGAGGGTCTCGGCTATGGCTACACCTTC,many,.,TRBV10-3,TRBJ1-2
CSPIGTPLGETQYF,TGCAGCCCTATCGGGACCCCGTTAGGAGAGACCCAGTACTTC,.,.,TRBV20-1,TRBJ2-5
CSAREFGGGGTYNEQFF,TGCAGTGCTAGGGAATTTGGGGGAGGGGGGACCTACAATGAGCAGTTCTTC,.,.,TRBV20-1,TRBJ2-1
CASSPTDYREIGLADTQYF,TGTGCCAGCAGTCCTACGGACTACCGGGAGATCGGCTTGGCAGATACGCAGTATTTT,once,.,TRBV28,TRBJ2-3
CASSGLPTDTQYF,TGTGCCAGCAGCGGACTTCCCACAGATACGCAGTATTTT,few,.,TRBV6-2/TRBV6-3,TRBJ2-3
CASSEDETSRSPLHF,TGTGCCAGCAGCGAAGACGAGACATCCCGGTCACCCCTCCACTTT,many,.,TRBV7-9,TRBJ1-6
CASSETYEQFF,TGTGCCAGCAGTGAAACCTACGAGCAGTTCTTC,.,.,TRBV2,TRBJ2-1
CASSQDNVGGELFF,TGTGCCAGCAGCCAAGATAACGTCGGCGGGGAGCTGTTTTTT,.,.,TRBV3-1,TRBJ2-2
CTINSGLEDEQFF,TGTACCATCAACTCTGGACTAGAAGATGAGCAGTTCTTC,.,TRBD2,TRBV10-3,TRBJ2-1
CASSLSQENTDTQYF,TGTGCCAGCAGTCTGAGTCAGGAGAACACAGATACGCAGTATTTT,.,.,TRBV6-6,TRBJ2-3
CASSLGGTSGQQFF,TGTGCCAGCAGTTTAGGAGGGACTAGCGGCCAACAGTTCTTC,.,TRBD2,TRBV28,TRBJ2-1
CSARGGEQFF,TGCAGCGCCAGGGGGGGTGAGCAGTTCTTC,.,.,TRBV29-1,TRBJ2-1